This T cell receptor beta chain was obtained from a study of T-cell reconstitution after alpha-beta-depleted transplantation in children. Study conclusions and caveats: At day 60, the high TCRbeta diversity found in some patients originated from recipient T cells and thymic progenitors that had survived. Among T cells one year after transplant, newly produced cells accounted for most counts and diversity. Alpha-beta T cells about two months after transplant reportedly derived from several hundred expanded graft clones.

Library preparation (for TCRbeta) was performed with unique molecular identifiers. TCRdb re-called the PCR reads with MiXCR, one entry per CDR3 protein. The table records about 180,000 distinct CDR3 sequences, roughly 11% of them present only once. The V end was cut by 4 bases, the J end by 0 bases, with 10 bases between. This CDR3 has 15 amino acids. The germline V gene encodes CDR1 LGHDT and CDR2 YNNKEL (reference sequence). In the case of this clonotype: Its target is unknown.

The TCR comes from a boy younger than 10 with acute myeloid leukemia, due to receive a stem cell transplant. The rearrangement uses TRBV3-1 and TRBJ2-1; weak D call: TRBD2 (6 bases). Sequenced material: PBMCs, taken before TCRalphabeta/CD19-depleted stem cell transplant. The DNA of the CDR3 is TGTGCCAGCAGCCGGGAGGTCCCCTCCTACAATGAGCAGTTCTTC. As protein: CASSREVPSYNEQFF.